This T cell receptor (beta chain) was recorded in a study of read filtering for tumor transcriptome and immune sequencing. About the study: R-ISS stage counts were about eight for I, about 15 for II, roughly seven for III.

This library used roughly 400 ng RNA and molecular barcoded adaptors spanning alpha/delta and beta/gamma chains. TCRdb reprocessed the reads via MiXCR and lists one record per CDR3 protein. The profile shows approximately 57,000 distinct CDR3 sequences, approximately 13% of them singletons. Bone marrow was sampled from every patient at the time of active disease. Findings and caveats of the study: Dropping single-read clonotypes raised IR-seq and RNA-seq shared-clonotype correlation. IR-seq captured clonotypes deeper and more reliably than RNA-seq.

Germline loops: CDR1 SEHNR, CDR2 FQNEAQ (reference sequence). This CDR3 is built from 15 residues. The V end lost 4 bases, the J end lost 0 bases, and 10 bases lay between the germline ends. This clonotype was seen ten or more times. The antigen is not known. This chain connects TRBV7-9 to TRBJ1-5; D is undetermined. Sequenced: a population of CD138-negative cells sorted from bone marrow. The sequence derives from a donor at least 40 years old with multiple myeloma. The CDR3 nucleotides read TGTGCCAGCAGCTCCGCGAGAGATAGCAATCAGCCCCAGCATTTT. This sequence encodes CASSSARDSNQPQHF.